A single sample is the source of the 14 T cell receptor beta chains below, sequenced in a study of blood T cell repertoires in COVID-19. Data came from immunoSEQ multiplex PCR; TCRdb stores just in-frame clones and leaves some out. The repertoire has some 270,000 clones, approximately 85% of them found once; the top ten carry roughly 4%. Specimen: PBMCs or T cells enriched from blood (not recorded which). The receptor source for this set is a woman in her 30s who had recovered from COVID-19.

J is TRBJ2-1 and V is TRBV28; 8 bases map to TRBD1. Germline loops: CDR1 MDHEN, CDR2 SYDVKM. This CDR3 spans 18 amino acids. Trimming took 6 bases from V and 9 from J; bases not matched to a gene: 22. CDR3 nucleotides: TGTGCCAGCAGCCGGGGCCTGGCAGGGGGCGGAAGGGGGACTGAGCAGTTCTTC. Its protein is CASSRGLAGGGRGTEQFF.

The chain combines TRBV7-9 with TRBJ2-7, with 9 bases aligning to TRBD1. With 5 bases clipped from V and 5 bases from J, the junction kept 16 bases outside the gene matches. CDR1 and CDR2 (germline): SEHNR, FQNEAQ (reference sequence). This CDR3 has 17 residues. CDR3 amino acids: CASSEGQGVDPRDEQYF. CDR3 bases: TGTGCCAGCAGCGAGGGACAGGGAGTGGATCCTCGGGACGAGCAGTACTTC.

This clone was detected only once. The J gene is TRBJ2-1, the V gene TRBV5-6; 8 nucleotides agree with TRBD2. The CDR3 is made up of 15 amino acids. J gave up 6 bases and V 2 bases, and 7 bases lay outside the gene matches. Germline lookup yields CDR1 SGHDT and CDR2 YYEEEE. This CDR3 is CASSFTSGPGNEQFF. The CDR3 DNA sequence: TGTGCCAGCAGCTTTACTAGCGGCCCGGGCAATGAGCAGTTCTTC.

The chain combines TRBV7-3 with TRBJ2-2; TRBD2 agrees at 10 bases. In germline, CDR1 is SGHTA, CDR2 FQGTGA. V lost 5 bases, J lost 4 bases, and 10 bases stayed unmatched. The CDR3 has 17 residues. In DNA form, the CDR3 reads TGTGCCAGCAGCCCGCAACCGGGACTAGCGAGCACCGGGGAGCTGTTTTTT. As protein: CASSPQPGLASTGELFF. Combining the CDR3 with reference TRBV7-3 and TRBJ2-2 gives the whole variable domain GAGVSQTPSNKVTEKGKYVELRCDPISGHTALYWYRQSLGQGPEFLIYFQGTGAADDSGLPNDRFFAVRPEGSVSTLKIQRTERGDSAVYLCASSPQPGLASTGELFFGEGSRLTVL.

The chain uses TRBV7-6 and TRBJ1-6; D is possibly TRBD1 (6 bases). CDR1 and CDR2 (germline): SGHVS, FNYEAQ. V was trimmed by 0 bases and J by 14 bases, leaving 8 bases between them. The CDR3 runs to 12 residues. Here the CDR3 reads CASSLARGTLHF. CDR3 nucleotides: TGTGCCAGCAGCTTAGCGAGGGGGACCCTCCACTTT.

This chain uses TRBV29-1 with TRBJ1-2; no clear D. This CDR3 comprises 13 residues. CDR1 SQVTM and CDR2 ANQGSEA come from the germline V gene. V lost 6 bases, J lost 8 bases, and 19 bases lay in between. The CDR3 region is CSVSTPSGFGYTF. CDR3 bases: TGCAGCGTGAGTACCCCCTCCGGGTTCGGCTACACCTTC.

In DNA form, the CDR3 reads TGCGCCAGCAGTGAGTCCAGGGTTCCCCCCCAAGAGACCCAGTACTTC. Residues: CASSESRVPPQETQYF. The chain links TRBV10-2 to TRBJ2-5, with D possibly matching TRBD1 (5 bases). CDR1 WSHSY and CDR2 SAAADI come from the germline V gene. This CDR3 spans 16 amino acids. With 0 bases removed from V and 1 base from J, the gap between germline ends came to 12 bases.

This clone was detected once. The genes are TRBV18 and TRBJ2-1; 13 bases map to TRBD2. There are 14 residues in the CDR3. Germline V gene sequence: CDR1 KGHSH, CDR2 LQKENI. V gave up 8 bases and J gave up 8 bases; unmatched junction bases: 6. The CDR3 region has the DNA TGTGCCAGCGCACTAGCGGGGGGGACGGATGAGCAGTTCTTC. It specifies CASALAGGTDEQFF.

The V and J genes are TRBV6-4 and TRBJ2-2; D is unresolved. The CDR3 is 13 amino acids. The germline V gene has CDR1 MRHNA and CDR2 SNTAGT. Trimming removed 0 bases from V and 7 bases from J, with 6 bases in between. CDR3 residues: CASSDSTLGELFF. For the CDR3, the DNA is TGTGCCAGCAGTGACTCGACACTCGGGGAGCTGTTTTTT.

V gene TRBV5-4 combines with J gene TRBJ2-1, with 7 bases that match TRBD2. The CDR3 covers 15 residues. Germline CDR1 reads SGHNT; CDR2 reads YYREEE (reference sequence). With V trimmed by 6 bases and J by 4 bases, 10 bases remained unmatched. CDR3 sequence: CASTFSGGTYNEQFF. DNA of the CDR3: TGTGCCAGCACATTTTCCGGGGGGACTTACAATGAGCAGTTCTTC.

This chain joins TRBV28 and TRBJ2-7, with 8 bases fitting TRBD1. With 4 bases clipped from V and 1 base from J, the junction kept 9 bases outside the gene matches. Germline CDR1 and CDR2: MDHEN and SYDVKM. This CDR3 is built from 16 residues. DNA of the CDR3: TGTGCCAGCAGTTCCTTCCGACAGGGGCTATCCTACGAGCAGTACTTC. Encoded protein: CASSSFRQGLSYEQYF.

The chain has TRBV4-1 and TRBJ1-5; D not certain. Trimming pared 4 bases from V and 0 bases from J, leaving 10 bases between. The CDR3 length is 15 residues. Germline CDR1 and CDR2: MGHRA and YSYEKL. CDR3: CASSPVEYSNQPQHF. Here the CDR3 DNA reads TGCGCCAGCAGCCCCGTAGAGTATAGCAATCAGCCCCAGCATTTT.

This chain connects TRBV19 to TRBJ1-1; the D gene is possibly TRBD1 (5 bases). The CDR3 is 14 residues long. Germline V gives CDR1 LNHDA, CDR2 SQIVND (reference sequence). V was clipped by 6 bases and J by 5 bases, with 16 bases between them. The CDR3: CASSPREGVTEAFF. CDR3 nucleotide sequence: TGTGCCAGTAGCCCTCGCGAAGGGGTGACTGAAGCTTTCTTT.

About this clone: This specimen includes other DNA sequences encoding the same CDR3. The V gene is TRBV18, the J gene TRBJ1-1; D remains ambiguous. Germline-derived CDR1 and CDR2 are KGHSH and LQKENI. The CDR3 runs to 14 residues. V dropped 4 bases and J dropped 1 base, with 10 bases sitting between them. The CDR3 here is CASSLLRENTEAFF. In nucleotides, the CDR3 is TGTGCCAGCTCACTCCTACGGGAGAACACTGAAGCTTTCTTT.